The sequence of this TCR beta chain was determined in a study of T cell clonotyping in hematopoietic cell transplantation. The study's findings and limits: At the given depth, recipient repertoires were over 95% de novo clonotypes. Graft donor and pretransplant recipient Inverse Simpson Index values predicted broader posttransplant TCR diversity. Recipient TCR diversity dropped after transplant; expanded clonotypes rose from day 30 to 180.

Here immunoSEQ multiplex PCR was the method, and the copy in TCRdb shows in-frame clones only, minus some. This sample has tens of thousands of clones, with 85% to 95% found just once. As concerns this clone: No antigen is known for it.

The CDR3 is 16 amino acids. Germline V lookup: CDR1 LNHDA, CDR2 SQIVND (reference sequence). Trimming took off 3 bases at V and 7 bases at J, with 21 bases between the two ends. The chain is built from TRBV19 and TRBJ1-2, with no clear D. This TCR was recovered from a woman in her 50s in good health. Some clones in this sample may be carry-over from other donors' samples. The source material was peripheral blood mononuclear cells. The CDR3 nucleotides are TGTGCCAGTAGTATTTCTAGGATAACTGGGAGGGCTGGCTACACCTTC. Residues: CASSISRITGRAGYTF.